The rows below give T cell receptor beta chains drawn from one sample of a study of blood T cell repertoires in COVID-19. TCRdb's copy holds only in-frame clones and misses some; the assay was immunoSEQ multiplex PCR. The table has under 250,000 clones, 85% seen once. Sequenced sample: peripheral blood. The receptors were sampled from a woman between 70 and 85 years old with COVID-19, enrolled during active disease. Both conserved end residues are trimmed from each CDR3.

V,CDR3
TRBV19,ASQPGQSYEQY
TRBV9,ASSGTEGSYEQY
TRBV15,ATSRDWDFLVSGYT
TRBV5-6,ASSGDRGVTDTQY
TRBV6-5,ASSWTGKGPGELF
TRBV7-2,ASSLDPGGVYGYT
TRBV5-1,ASSLAVGQNTEAF
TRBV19,ASSGPGYSNQPQH
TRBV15,ATSSAGQHSPLH
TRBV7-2,ASSLSIPSEKLF
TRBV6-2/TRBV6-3,ASSSGLGKGQEQF
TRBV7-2,ASSLGGGLPYEQY
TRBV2,ASTPSGRAYEQY
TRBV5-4,ASSLAIGGLNPTGELF
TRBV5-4,ASSNLLAGKETQY
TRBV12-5,ASGLEQGATEAF
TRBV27,ASTTDSRGEKLF
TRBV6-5,ASRDSPDGYT
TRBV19,ASSFGTDYGYT
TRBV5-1,ASSLAIAGGPGTDTQY
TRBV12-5,ASATGQAGLGYT
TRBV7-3,ASSLTRGGANVLT
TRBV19,ASSIGGWQGADSPLH
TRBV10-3,AIRAGTVNTEAF
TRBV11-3,ASSLVSSGDNEQF
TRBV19,ATQSVVTDTQY
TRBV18,ASSLAVNTEAF
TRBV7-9,ASSLRTGGVTEAF
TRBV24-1,ATSGATGSGAQH
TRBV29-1,SVDGGTYGYT
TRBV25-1,ASTGQVSTDTQY
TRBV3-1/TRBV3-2,ASSQQAGRGWETQY
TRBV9,ASSVDDRDNEKLF
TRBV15,ATSRHRDTQETQY
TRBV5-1,ASSNKETRGSYGYT
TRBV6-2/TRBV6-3,ASSLETGELF
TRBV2,ASSGQGIRSQPQH
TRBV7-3,ASSPAGGPGNTIY
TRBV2,ASSEAQTQPSLNIQY
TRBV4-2,ASSQIAGQSNQPQH
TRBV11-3,ASSLDSGSPLH
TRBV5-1,ASSLLAEIKGNEQF
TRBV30,AWSRSPDRVSYGYT
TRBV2,ASTQDWRDYGYT
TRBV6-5,ASSYKGSENMAF
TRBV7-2,ASRRQLYNSPLH
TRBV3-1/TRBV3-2,ASSPGGPEGEQF
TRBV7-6,ASTKRGTAGGAENTIY
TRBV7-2,ASSKLESEQY
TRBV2,ASRIDGVRNTEAF
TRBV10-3,AISPGLNTEAF
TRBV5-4,ASSLGTRNTDTQY
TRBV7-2,ASSPNQGGNSPLH
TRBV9,ASGTGEYGYT
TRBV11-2,ASSLVLAGLNYNEQF
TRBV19,ASSTDRDRGLVGYT
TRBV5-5,ASSSQGVLGYT